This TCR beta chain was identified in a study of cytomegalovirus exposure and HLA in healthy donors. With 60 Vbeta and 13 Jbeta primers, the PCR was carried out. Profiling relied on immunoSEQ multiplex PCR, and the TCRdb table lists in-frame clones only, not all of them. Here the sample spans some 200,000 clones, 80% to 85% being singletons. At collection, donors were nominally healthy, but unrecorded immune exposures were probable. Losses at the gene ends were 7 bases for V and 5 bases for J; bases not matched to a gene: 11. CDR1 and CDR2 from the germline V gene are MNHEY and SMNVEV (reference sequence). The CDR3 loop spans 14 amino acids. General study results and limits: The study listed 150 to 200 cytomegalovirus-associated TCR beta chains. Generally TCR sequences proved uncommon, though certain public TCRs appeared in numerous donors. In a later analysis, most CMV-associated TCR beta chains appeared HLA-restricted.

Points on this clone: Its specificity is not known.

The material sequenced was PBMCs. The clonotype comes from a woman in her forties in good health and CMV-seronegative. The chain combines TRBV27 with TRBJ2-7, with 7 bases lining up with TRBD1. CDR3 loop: CASTRTGTANEQYF. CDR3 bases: TGTGCCAGCACCCGAACCGGGACAGCGAACGAGCAGTACTTC.